The 9 T cell receptor beta chains below come from one sample, sequenced in a study of identical twins. In TCRdb, the 5' RACE reads were re-called with MiXCR into one record per CDR3 protein. The sample contains fewer than 500,000 distinct CDR3 sequences, roughly 13% of which appear only once. This sample also belongs to another study, concerning yellow fever vaccine responses in identical twins.

The specimen sequenced was CD4+ T cells sorted from blood. These receptors were obtained from a woman between 18 and 29 years old in good health.

The rearrangement links TRBV6-5 to TRBJ2-7; a possible D gene is TRBD2 (5 bases). Deletions cut 6 bases from V and 5 bases from J, with 11 bases between. This CDR3 is built from 12 residues. CDR1 is MNHEY, CDR2 SVGAGI, per germline. The CDR3: CASSPSFHEQYF. CDR3 DNA: TGTGCCAGCAGCCCTAGCTTCCACGAGCAGTACTTC.

This clonotype has just a few counts. This sequence joins TRBV24-1 and TRBJ2-3, with 12 bases identical to TRBD2. Germline V CDR1 and CDR2: KGHDR, SFDVKD. J lost 6 bases, V lost 3 bases, and 6 bases had no gene match. This CDR3 is built from 16 residues. DNA for the CDR3: TGTGCCACCAGTGATCCCCGACTAGCGGGAGTGGATACGCAGTATTTT. Encoded protein: CATSDPRLAGVDTQYF.

This clonotype was picked up many times. This chain joins TRBV20-1 and TRBJ2-3, with 7 nucleotides matching TRBD1. Germline lookup yields CDR1 DFQATT and CDR2 SNEGSKA (reference sequence). With 4 bases clipped from V and 6 bases from J, the junction kept 13 bases outside the gene matches. The CDR3 runs 15 residues. CDR3 residues: CSATQYRGEADTQYF. CDR3 nucleotide sequence: TGCAGTGCTACCCAATACAGGGGCGAGGCGGATACGCAGTATTTT.

This clonotype came up a few times. The chain is built from TRBV5-5 and TRBJ1-2; a possible D gene is TRBD1 (5 bases). Per the germline V gene, CDR1 is SGHKS and CDR2 is YYEKEE (reference sequence). Trimming left V 0 bases short and J 13 bases short, with 25 bases between. The CDR3 covers 16 residues. The CDR3: CASSLDWFQGRDRSTF. CDR3 DNA: TGTGCCAGCAGCTTGGATTGGTTTCAGGGTCGGGATCGCTCCACCTTC.

This clonotype was found a few times. The rearrangement joins TRBV20-1 to TRBJ2-7, with a weak D call TRBD1 (5 bases). The CDR3 is 11 residues long. Looked up from germline, CDR1 is DFQATT and CDR2 is SNEGSKA (reference sequence). Trimming shortened V by 4 bases and J by 4 bases, and 8 bases separated the two germline ends. The CDR3 DNA is TGCAGTGCTATGACAGATTACGAGCAGTACTTC. Protein product: CSAMTDYEQYF.

In this sample, this clonotype turned up many times. The rearrangement links TRBV20-1 to TRBJ1-2, with no clear D. The CDR3 has 12 residues. The germline V gene encodes CDR1 DFQATT and CDR2 SNEGSKA (reference sequence). V shed 3 bases and J shed 0 bases, with 5 bases lying between them. CDR3 coding DNA: TGCAGTGCTAGTTCAGCTAACTATGGCTACACCTTC. Translation gives CSASSANYGYTF.

This clonotype has at least ten counts. V usage is TRBV27 and J usage is TRBJ2-6; D is undetermined. The V gene's germline CDR1 is MNHEY and CDR2 SMNVEV (reference sequence). V lost 5 bases and J 0 bases, leaving 8 bases between the germline ends. The CDR3 sequence is 15 residues long. The CDR3 region has the DNA TGTGCCAGCAGTCGAATTGCCTCTGGGGCCAACGTCCTGACTTTC. It translates to CASSRIASGANVLTF. The full variable domain, its missing parts supplied by reference TRBV27 and TRBJ2-6, is EAQVTQNPRYLITVTGKKLTVTCSQNMNHEYMSWYRQDPGLGLRQIYYSMNVEVTDKGDVPEGYKVSRKEKRNFPLILESPSPNQTSLYFCASSRIASGANVLTFGAGSRLTVL.

V and J are TRBV20-1 and TRBJ2-7; weak D call: TRBD1 (6 bases). V was pared by 5 bases and J by 6 bases, with 17 bases between. The CDR3 is 13 amino acids. Germline assignment: CDR1 DFQATT and CDR2 SNEGSKA (reference sequence). The CDR3 region has the DNA TGCAGTGCTCCTATCGCACAGGGTGCCGAGCAGTACTTC. It encodes CSAPIAQGAEQYF.

The chain uses TRBV28 and TRBJ2-5; TRBD1 matches 9 bases. CDR3 size: 17 residues. The germline V gene encodes CDR1 MDHEN and CDR2 SYDVKM. Trimming at V came to 1 base and at J to 4 bases, leaving 10 bases not matched to a gene. As DNA, the CDR3 is TGTGCCAGCAGTTTATTGGTCATAGGGACAGGGCGAGAGACCCAGTACTTC. Translating gives CASSLLVIGTGRETQYF. The full variable domain, completed using reference TRBV28 and TRBJ2-5, is DVKVTQSSRYLVKRTGEKVFLECVQDMDHENMFWYRQDPGLGLRLIYFSYDVKMKEKGDIPEGYSVSREKKERFSLILESASTNQTSMYLCASSLLVIGTGRETQYFGPGTRLLVL.